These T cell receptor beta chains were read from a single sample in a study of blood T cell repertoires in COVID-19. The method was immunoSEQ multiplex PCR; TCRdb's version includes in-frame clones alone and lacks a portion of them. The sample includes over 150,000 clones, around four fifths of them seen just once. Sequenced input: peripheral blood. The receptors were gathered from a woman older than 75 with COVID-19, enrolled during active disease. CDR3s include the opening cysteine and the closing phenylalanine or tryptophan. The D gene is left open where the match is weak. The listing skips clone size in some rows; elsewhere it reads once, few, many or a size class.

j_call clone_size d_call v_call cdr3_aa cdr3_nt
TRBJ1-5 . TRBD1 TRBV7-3 CASSGGQYSNQPQHF TGTGCCAGCAGTGGGGGACAGTATAGCAATCAGCCCCAGCATTTT
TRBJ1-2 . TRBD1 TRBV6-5 CASKRGTVPFYGYTF TGTGCCAGCAAACGGGGGACAGTCCCATTCTATGGCTACACCTTC
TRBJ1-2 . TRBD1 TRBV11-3 CASTLTTRADRVVGYTF TGTGCCAGCACCCTCACAACCCGGGCGGACAGGGTAGTTGGCTACACCTTC
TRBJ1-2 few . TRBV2 CASSEGGLNYGYTF TGTGCCAGCAGTGAAGGGGGCCTAAACTATGGCTACACCTTC
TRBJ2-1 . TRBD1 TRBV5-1 CASSLFQGAYNEQFF TGCGCCAGCAGCTTGTTCCAGGGGGCTTACAATGAGCAGTTCTTC
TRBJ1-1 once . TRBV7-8 CASSLSTREGEAFF TGTGCCAGCAGTCTTAGTACCCGGGAGGGGGAAGCTTTCTTT
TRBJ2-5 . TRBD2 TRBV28 CASSFVGTRATQYF TGTGCCAGCAGTTTCGTGGGGACTAGGGCGACCCAGTACTTC
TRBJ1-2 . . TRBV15 CATSPDSNYGYTF TGTGCCACCAGCCCCGACAGTAACTATGGCTACACCTTC
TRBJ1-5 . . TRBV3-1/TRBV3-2 CASSRTVNQPQHF TGTGCCAGCAGCCGGACAGTGAATCAGCCCCAGCATTTT
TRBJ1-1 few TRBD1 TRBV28 CASGQGLMNTEAFF TGTGCCAGCGGACAGGGGTTAATGAACACTGAAGCTTTCTTT
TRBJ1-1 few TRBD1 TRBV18 CASSPRQGNTEAFF TGTGCCAGCTCACCGAGACAGGGGAACACTGAAGCTTTCTTT
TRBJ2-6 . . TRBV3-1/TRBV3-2 CASSQDLLSGANVLTF TGTGCCAGCAGCCAAGATCTTCTCTCTGGGGCCAACGTCCTGACTTTC
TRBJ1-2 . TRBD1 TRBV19 CASSRGGTGAGYGYTF TGTGCCAGTAGTAGGGGCGGGACAGGCGCTGGCTATGGCTACACCTTC
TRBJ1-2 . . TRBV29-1 CSAPLPGRTLSGYTF TGCAGCGCACCTCTCCCGGGGAGGACCTTGAGTGGCTACACCTTC
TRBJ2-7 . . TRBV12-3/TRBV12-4 CASSPGSAYEQYF TGTGCCAGCAGCCCGGGGTCGGCCTACGAGCAGTACTTC
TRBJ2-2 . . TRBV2 CASTLNTGELFF TGTGCCAGCACATTGAACACCGGGGAGCTGTTTTTT
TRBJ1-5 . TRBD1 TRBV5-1 CASSLGTGRQPQHF TGCGCCAGCAGCTTGGGGACAGGCCGCCAGCCCCAGCATTTT
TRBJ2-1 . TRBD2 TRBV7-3 CASSLGGLAGGYNEQFF TGTGCCAGCAGCTTAGGAGGACTAGCGGGAGGATATAATGAGCAGTTCTTC
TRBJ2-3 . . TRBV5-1 CASSQQGDTQYF TGCGCCAGCAGCCAACAGGGAGATACGCAGTATTTT
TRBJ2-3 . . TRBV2 CASSEGRSSSTDTQYF TGTGCCAGCAGTGAAGGCAGATCATCTAGCACAGATACGCAGTATTTT
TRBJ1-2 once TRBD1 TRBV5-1 CASSTGQGAVYGYTF TGCGCCAGCAGCACCGGACAGGGGGCTGTTTATGGCTACACCTTC
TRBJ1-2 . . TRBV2 CASGRRLNGYTF TGTGCCAGCGGGAGACGTCTTAATGGCTACACCTTC
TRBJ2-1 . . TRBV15 CATSREQMQFF TGTGCCACCAGCAGAGAACAGATGCAGTTCTTC
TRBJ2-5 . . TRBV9 CASSPPRGTQYF TGTGCCAGCAGCCCTCCCCGGGGGACCCAGTACTTC
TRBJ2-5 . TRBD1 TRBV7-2 CASSFQQGGETQYF TGTGCCAGCAGCTTCCAACAGGGGGGAGAGACCCAGTACTTC
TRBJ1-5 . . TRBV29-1 CSAVGGINQPQHF TGCAGCGCAGTGGGGGGTATCAATCAGCCCCAGCATTTT
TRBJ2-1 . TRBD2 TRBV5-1 CASSLTRGGFNEQFF TGCGCCAGCAGCTTGACGCGGGGGGGTTTCAATGAGCAGTTCTTC
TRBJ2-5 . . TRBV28 CASSFPGIQETQYF TGTGCCAGCAGTTTTCCGGGGATCCAAGAGACCCAGTACTTC
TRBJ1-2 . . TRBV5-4 CASSFSRDTYGYTF TGTGCCAGCAGCTTTTCTCGGGACACCTATGGCTACACCTTC
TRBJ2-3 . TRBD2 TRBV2 CASSELRTSGGTQYF TGTGCCAGCAGTGAGCTCCGGACTAGCGGAGGTACGCAGTATTTT
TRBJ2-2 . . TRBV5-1 CASSLEQGQAGELFF TGCGCCAGCAGCTTGGAGCAGGGGCAGGCCGGGGAGCTGTTTTTT
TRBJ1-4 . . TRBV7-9 CASSFGQGGEKLFF TGTGCCAGCAGCTTCGGCCAGGGAGGCGAAAAACTGTTTTTT
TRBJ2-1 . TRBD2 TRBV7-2 CASSLTGGQRNEQFF TGTGCCAGCAGCTTAACGGGGGGGCAAAGAAATGAGCAGTTCTTC
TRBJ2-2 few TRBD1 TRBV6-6 CASSYGDRINGELFF TGTGCCAGCAGTTACGGGGACAGGATAAACGGGGAGCTGTTTTTT
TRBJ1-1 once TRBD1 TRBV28 CATGTGNTEAFF TGTGCCACCGGGACAGGGAACACTGAAGCTTTCTTT
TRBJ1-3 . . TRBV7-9 CASSARGISGNTIYF TGTGCCAGCAGCGCGCGGGGGATCTCTGGAAACACCATATATTTT
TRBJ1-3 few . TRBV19 CASSIRLTSSGNTIYF TGTGCCAGTAGTATTCGCCTAACGAGCTCTGGAAACACCATATATTTT
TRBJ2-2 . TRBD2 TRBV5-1 CASSHKRGSGEFDTGELFF TGCGCCAGCAGCCACAAAAGGGGTAGCGGGGAGTTCGACACCGGGGAGCTGTTTTTT
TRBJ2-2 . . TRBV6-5 CASEEFTGELFF TGTGCCAGCGAGGAGTTTACCGGGGAGCTGTTTTTT
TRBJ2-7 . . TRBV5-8 CASSFPGRAEQYF TGTGCCAGCAGCTTTCCCGGTAGAGCCGAGCAGTACTTC
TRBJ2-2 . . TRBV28 CASSPGGILSNTGELFF TGTGCCAGCAGTCCCGGAGGAATTCTCTCGAACACCGGGGAGCTGTTTTTT
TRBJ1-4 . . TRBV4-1 CASRRPDGSNNEKLFF TGCGCCAGCAGGCGGCCCGACGGGTCCAATAATGAAAAACTGTTTTTT